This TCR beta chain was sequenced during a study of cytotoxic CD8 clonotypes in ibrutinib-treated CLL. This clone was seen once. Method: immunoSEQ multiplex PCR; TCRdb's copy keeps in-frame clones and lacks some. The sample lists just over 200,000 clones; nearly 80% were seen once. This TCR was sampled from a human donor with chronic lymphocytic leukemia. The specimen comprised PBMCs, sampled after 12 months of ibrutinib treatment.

CDR3 sequence (DNA): TGTGCCAGCAGCTTAACAGGGGGCAGGGGCAATCAGCCCCAGCATTTT. Amino acid sequence: CASSLTGGRGNQPQHF. V gene TRBV7-8 combines with J gene TRBJ1-5; 9 positions match TRBD1. J lost 2 bases, V lost 2 bases, and 4 bases had no gene match. Germline V gene data show CDR1 as SGHVS and CDR2 as FQNEAQ. This CDR3 has 16 amino acids. Combining the CDR3 with reference TRBV7-8 and TRBJ1-5 gives the whole variable domain GAGVSQSPRYKVAKRGQDVALRCDPISGHVSLFWYQQALGQGPEFLTYFQNEAQLDKSGLPSDRFFAERPEGSVSTLKIQRTQQEDSAVYLCASSLTGGRGNQPQHFGDGTRLSIL.